This T cell receptor (beta chain) came from a study of OX40 agonist ivuxolimab in advanced cancers. This clone was seen a few times. What it binds is unknown. The CDR3 is 13 amino acids. Germline V gives CDR1 SGDLS, CDR2 YYNGEE. V was shortened by 4 bases and J by 10 bases, with 12 bases between the two germline ends. Sequencing used immunoSEQ multiplex PCR; TCRdb keeps in-frame clones, though not all of them. This sample carries over 80,000 clones, about 86% of them seen once, and the ten largest clones take more than 5%. The study, taken as a whole, reports: By week 6 at 0.1 to 3.0 mg/kg, blood CD4+ and CD8+ T cells had expanded clonally. People who partly responded at 0.1-3.0 mg/kg had some of the least clonal expansion seen.

The TCR originated in an adult with an advanced solid tumor such as melanoma, head and neck, liver or kidney cancer. The chain has TRBV9 and TRBJ1-6; D is unclear. The sample here was CD4+ or CD8+ T cells sorted from blood, taken in a trial of the OX40 agonist ivuxolimab. This CDR3 reads CASSPRQLSPLHF. CDR3 DNA: TGTGCCAGCAGCCCCCGGCAGTTGTCACCCCTCCACTTT. Based on the CDR3 plus reference TRBV9 and TRBJ1-6, the full variable domain is DSGVTQTPKHLITATGQRVTLRCSPRSGDLSVYWYQQSLDQGLQFLIQYYNGEERAKGNILERFSAQQFPDLHSELNLSSLELGDSALYFCASSPRQLSPLHFGNGTRLTVT.